The T cell receptor (beta chain) described here comes from a study of Ad26.COV2.S vaccination and SARS-CoV-2 variants. The CDR3 sequence is 15 residues long. Germline CDR1 reads SGHRS; CDR2 reads YFSETQ. Trimming cost V 5 bases and J 7 bases; bases outside gene matches: 11. Comment on this clone: Its specificity is unknown.

Treatment described: some 20 received Ad26.COV2.S at low or high dose, single or two shots; about 5 received placebo; per-sample allocation not given. The samples date from day 63 after the first vaccine or placebo injection. Here immunoSEQ multiplex PCR was the method, and the copy in TCRdb shows in-frame clones only, minus some. This table has roughly 300,000 clones, 75% to 90% appearing once. General study findings and limits: Analyses of TCR breadth and depth may have underestimated total T cell responses.

The specimen comprised peripheral blood, sampled in a trial of Ad26.COV2.S vaccine versus placebo. This chain links TRBV5-1 with TRBJ2-1; 8 bases agree with TRBD2. The origin of this receptor is a person aged 18 to 59 who received the Ad26.COV2.S COVID-19 vaccine or a placebo. CDR3 sequence reads: CASRVGWLAGNEQFF. CDR3 sequence (DNA): TGCGCCAGCAGGGTCGGGTGGCTAGCGGGTAATGAGCAGTTCTTC.